The next 7 T cell receptor beta chains were all read from a single sample in a study of blood T cell repertoires in COVID-19 (dated by TCRdb to 2020 to 2021). Receptor libraries were prepared by the immunoSEQ multiplex PCR assay. Held by TCRdb, this immuneACCESS table contains in-frame sequences only and omits some clones. Under half of the omission traces to an unresolved V gene where checked; the cause of the rest is unknown. For this sample the table gives 150,000 to 200,000 clones, of which approximately 80% were detected only once. Of the sample, 10% to 15% is held by the ten largest clones. The material sequenced was PBMCs or T cells enriched from blood (not recorded which). Source of these receptors: a man aged 50 or older who had recovered from COVID-19.

The chain couples TRBV20-1 to TRBJ2-7; D is uncertain. The V and J ends lost 7 bases and 2 bases respectively, with 6 bases between them. In germline, CDR1 is DFQATT, CDR2 SNEGSKA (reference sequence). The CDR3 is made up of 10 amino acids. CDR3: CSGQTYEQYF. The CDR3 nucleotides are TGCAGTGGGCAGACCTACGAGCAGTACTTC.

The CDR3 DNA is TGTGCCACCCACTTGGGAGGGGGCACTGAAGCTTTCTTT. Translated, it gives CATHLGGGTEAFF. V is TRBV27 and J is TRBJ1-1, with D possibly matching TRBD1 (6 bases). The CDR3 is 13 residues long. Germline lookup yields CDR1 MNHEY and CDR2 SMNVEV (reference sequence). The V end was cut by 10 bases, the J end by 4 bases, with 16 bases between.

This clone was observed a few times. This sequence joins TRBV3-1 (or the pseudogene TRBV3-2) and TRBJ1-2; a weak D match, TRBD1 (6 bases). V lost 1 base, J lost 2 bases, and 8 bases lay in between. Germline CDR1 reads LGHDT; CDR2 reads YNNKEL (reference sequence). CDR3 size: 14 residues. The CDR3 here is CASSQVRGNYGYTF. The CDR3 DNA reads TGTGCCAGCAGCCAAGTAAGGGGGAACTATGGCTACACCTTC.

The chain couples TRBV19 to TRBJ1-1; tentative D call: TRBD1 (5 bases). The V gene's germline CDR1 is LNHDA and CDR2 SQIVND (reference sequence). This CDR3 has 12 amino acids. V shed 6 bases and J shed 11 bases, with 16 bases lying between them. The chain's CDR3 is CASSSAGYAAFF. CDR3 coding DNA: TGTGCCAGTAGCAGTGCAGGGTATGCGGCTTTCTTT.

V and J are TRBV18 and TRBJ1-6; a possible D gene is TRBD1 (5 bases). In germline, CDR1 is KGHSH, CDR2 LQKENI. Trimming stripped 3 bases from V and 6 bases from J, with 6 bases between. This CDR3 has 13 residues. CDR3 bases: TGTGCCAGCTCACCCCAGGGTAATTCACCCCTCCACTTT. Its protein product is CASSPQGNSPLHF.

This clone is a singleton in its sample. This chain connects TRBV29-1 to TRBJ1-1; D gene uncertain. The V end lost 4 bases, the J end lost 9 bases, and 18 bases lay between the germline ends. Germline V lookup: CDR1 SQVTM, CDR2 ANQGSEA. The CDR3 is made up of 13 amino acids. CDR3 sequence: CSVGSVGGVKAFF. CDR3 in DNA: TGCAGCGTTGGATCAGTCGGCGGGGTAAAAGCTTTCTTT.

Written as DNA, the CDR3 is TGTGCCAGCAGTGAAATAGGAGAAACCCAGTACTTC. This encodes CASSEIGETQYF. V and J are TRBV6-1 and TRBJ2-5, with D uncertain. Germline-derived CDR1 and CDR2 are MNHNS and SASEGT. V was shortened by 2 bases and J by 8 bases, with 9 bases between the two germline ends. CDR3 length equals 12 residues.